This T cell receptor (beta chain) derives from a study of T cell changes during pregnancy in multiple sclerosis. This table comes from immunoSEQ multiplex PCR, and its TCRdb copy is limited to in-frame clones, with some not included. This table holds 95,000 to 100,000 clones, about 91% found once. This clone came up once. The V gene lost 3 bases and the J gene lost 11 bases, with 19 bases spanning the gap. The length of the CDR3 is 15 residues. Germline V gene data show CDR1 as LNHDA and CDR2 as SQIVND (reference sequence). The rearrangement links TRBV19 to TRBJ1-4; D not certain. The sequence came from a female donor with multiple sclerosis, enrolled in a pregnancy study. Material: peripheral blood, obtained in the second trimester of pregnancy. CDR3 in amino acids: CASSISPDSIPKLFF. CDR3 nucleotide sequence: TGTGCCAGTAGTATCAGTCCGGACTCAATTCCGAAACTGTTTTTT.